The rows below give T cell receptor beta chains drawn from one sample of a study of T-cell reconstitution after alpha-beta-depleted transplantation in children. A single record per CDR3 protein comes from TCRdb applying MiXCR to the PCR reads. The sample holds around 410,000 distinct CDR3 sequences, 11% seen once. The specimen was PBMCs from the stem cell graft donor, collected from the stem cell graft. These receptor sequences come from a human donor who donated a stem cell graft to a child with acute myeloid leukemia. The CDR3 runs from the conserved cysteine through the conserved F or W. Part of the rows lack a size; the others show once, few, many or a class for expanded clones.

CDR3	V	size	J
CSVREGADTEAFF	TRBV29-1	many	TRBJ1-1
CASSLRWGGGSTDTQYF	TRBV5-5	many	TRBJ2-3
CSARDPNVSPRTSPVSYEQYF	TRBV20-1	-	TRBJ2-7
CASSPVGGTGGYEQYF	TRBV5-1	few	TRBJ2-7
CASSPDWPYEQYF	TRBV5-4	-	TRBJ2-7
CSANSGGGVSMETQYF	TRBV20-1	few	TRBJ2-5
CASSLAAYNTDTQYF	TRBV5-4	few	TRBJ2-3
CASSPWGGSSYEQYF	TRBV7-8	-	TRBJ2-7
CASSHLDTPGTNYGYTF	TRBV4-2	few	TRBJ1-2
CASSYGRNLPTNEKLFF	TRBV6-5	-	TRBJ1-4